Listed below are T cell receptor beta chains from one sample, sequenced in a study of T cells in Graves' hyperthyroidism and ophthalmopathy. TCRdb reprocessed the multiplex PCR reads with MiXCR, giving one entry per CDR3 protein. The sample lists roughly 580,000 distinct CDR3 sequences, 14% seen once, with more than 5% in the top ten. The sequenced material came from blood. These receptors came from a woman aged 30 to 39 with Graves' hyperthyroidism that later progressed to Graves' ophthalmopathy. Each CDR3 is given with its conserved first and last residue. The D gene is left open where the match is weak. Clone size is not always given. Where it is, it says once, few, many or a class for expanded clones.

clone_size j_call d_call v_call cdr3_nt cdr3_aa
few TRBJ2-3 - TRBV6-2/TRBV6-3 TGTGCCAGCAGTTACAGGGCGGTGTACACAGATACGCAGTATTTT CASSYRAVYTDTQYF
few TRBJ2-6 - TRBV7-3 TGTGCCAGCAGCTTAACTGCGGGGGCCAACGTCCTGACTTTC CASSLTAGANVLTF
many TRBJ2-5 - TRBV28 TGTGCCAGCAGTTTAAGGGGAGGACCCGGAGAGACCCAGTACTTC CASSLRGGPGETQYF
many TRBJ2-7 - TRBV12-3/TRBV12-4 TGTGCCAGCAGCTACCTGGGTTTGCCCTACGAGCAGTACTTC CASSYLGLPYEQYF
few TRBJ2-5 TRBD2 TRBV19 TGTGCCAGTAGTATAACTAGTACGGCTCGGGAGGGCCGCGAGACCCAGTACTTC CASSITSTAREGRETQYF
few TRBJ1-1 - TRBV19 TGTGCCAGTATGGGCACTGAAGCTTTCTTT CASMGTEAFF
few TRBJ1-1 - TRBV20-1 TGCAGTGCTAGAGATTCCCTTCGACAGAGAAGGTTAACTGAAGCTTTCTTT CSARDSLRQRRLTEAFF
few TRBJ2-5 - TRBV4-1 TGCGCCAGCAGCTCCTTCCCGGGATACCAAGAGACCCAGTACTTC CASSSFPGYQETQYF
many TRBJ2-6 - TRBV6-2/TRBV6-3 TGTGCCAGCAGTTACGAGTGGCAGTTTCGACCGGGGAGTGAGTTTGGGGCCAACGTCCTGACTTTC CASSYEWQFRPGSEFGANVLTF
many TRBJ1-1 TRBD1 TRBV20-1 TGCAGTGCTTTGGACAGGGACACTGAAGCTTTCTTT CSALDRDTEAFF
few TRBJ2-2 - TRBV7-2 TGTGCCAGCAGCTTAGATGGTCTCGGGGAGCTGTTTTTT CASSLDGLGELFF
many TRBJ2-4 TRBD2 TRBV7-2 TGTGCCAGCAGCCCCGGGACTAGCGGATCCAAAAACATTCAGTACTTC CASSPGTSGSKNIQYF
few TRBJ2-3 TRBD2 TRBV6-1 TGTGCCAGCAGTGATTTTAGCGGGACTAGCACAGATACGCAGTATTTT CASSDFSGTSTDTQYF
many TRBJ1-6 TRBD1 TRBV3-1 TGTGCCAGCAGCCAAGATAGACAGGGAGCTAATTCACCCCTCCACTTT CASSQDRQGANSPLHF
few TRBJ2-1 - TRBV5-1 TGCGCCAGCAGCTTGGCCCCTAGCGTCTCCTACAATGAGCAGTTCTTC CASSLAPSVSYNEQFF
few TRBJ2-1 - TRBV24-1 TGTGCCACCAGTGATCGGGACCGTGAGCAGTTCTTC CATSDRDREQFF
few TRBJ2-3 TRBD2 TRBV6-2/TRBV6-3 TGTGCCAGCAGTTACGGGACTAGCGGGAGGACAGATACGCAGTATTTT CASSYGTSGRTDTQYF
many TRBJ2-2 TRBD2 TRBV2 TGTGCCAGCATCGCGGGAGAGGTTACCGGGGAGCTGTTTTTT CASIAGEVTGELFF
many TRBJ2-7 TRBD2 TRBV19 TGTGCCAGTAGGGGACTAGCGGGGAACTCCGTCTACGAGCAGTACTTC CASRGLAGNSVYEQYF
many TRBJ1-1 - TRBV4-1 TGCGCCAGCAGAAACAGGGCCTTGAACACTGAAGCTTTCTTT CASRNRALNTEAFF
- TRBJ2-3 TRBD2 TRBV20-1 TGCAGTGCCGGGCTAGCGGGAGAAGCAGATACGCAGTATTTT CSAGLAGEADTQYF
once TRBJ2-2 TRBD2 TRBV9 TGTGCCAGCAGCGTAGGTAGCGGGAGCGGAATGTACACCGGGGAGCTGTTTTTT CASSVGSGSGMYTGELFF
many TRBJ2-7 - TRBV20-1 TGCAGTGCTAACGGGGACACCGGGAACTACGAGCAGTACTTC CSANGDTGNYEQYF
few TRBJ2-7 - TRBV5-1 TGCGCCAGCAGCTTGGCCGAAGAAACAGGAACGATCTACGAGCAGTACTTC CASSLAEETGTIYEQYF
many TRBJ1-4 TRBD1 TRBV5-1 TGCGCCAGCAGCCCAACGATGGACAGGGTTAATGAAAAACTGTTTTTT CASSPTMDRVNEKLFF
many TRBJ2-5 - TRBV29-1 TGCAGCGTGGGCGCGCAATGGGCAGGAGAGACCCAGTACTTC CSVGAQWAGETQYF
few TRBJ2-1 TRBD1 TRBV10-3 TGTGCCATCAGCGGACAGGGCAATGAGCAGTTCTTC CAISGQGNEQFF